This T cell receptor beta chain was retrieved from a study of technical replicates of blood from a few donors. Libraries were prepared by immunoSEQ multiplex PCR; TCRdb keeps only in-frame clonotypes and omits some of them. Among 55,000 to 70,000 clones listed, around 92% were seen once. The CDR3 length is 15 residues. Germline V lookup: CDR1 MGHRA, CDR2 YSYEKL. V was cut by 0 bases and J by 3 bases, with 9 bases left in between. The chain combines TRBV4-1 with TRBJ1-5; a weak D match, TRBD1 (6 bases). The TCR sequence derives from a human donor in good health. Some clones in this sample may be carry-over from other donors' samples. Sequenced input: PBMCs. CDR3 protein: CASSQDRGINQPQHF. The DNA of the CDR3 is TGCGCCAGCAGCCAAGACAGGGGTATCAATCAGCCCCAGCATTTT.